This T cell receptor (beta chain) was captured in a study of Graves' ophthalmopathy and Graves' hyperthyroidism. Study-wide results and limits: Ophthalmopathy versus stable hyperthyroidism: 13-signature model gave 85% to 90% sensitivity, roughly 81% specificity.

Remarks on this clonotype: The antigen is not known.

RNA transcripts were the source from which TCR beta CDR3 regions were amplified. RT-PCR was first run with HTBI primers, then multiplex PCR in a second round. TCRdb reanalysed the multiplex PCR reads using MiXCR and keeps one entry per CDR3 protein. Here the sample spans some 370,000 distinct CDR3 sequences, 17% being singletons. The sequence was collected from an adult woman with stable Graves' hyperthyroidism. The sample consisted of peripheral blood.

The DNA of the CDR3 is TGCGCCAGCAGCCAAACCGGACAGCTAGTGGATGGCTACACCTTC. Translated, it gives CASSQTGQLVDGYTF. V gene TRBV4-3 combines with J gene TRBJ1-2; tentatively, D is TRBD1 (6 bases). V lost 2 bases to trimming and J lost 6 bases, with 16 bases between them. This CDR3 spans 15 amino acids. Germline V gene data show CDR1 as LGHNA and CDR2 as YSLEER.